Listed below are T cell receptor beta chains from one sample, sequenced in a study of cytomegalovirus exposure and HLA in healthy donors. Measured with immunoSEQ multiplex PCR; TCRdb has only the in-frame clones, and not every one. Here the sample spans roughly 250,000 clones, 75% to 85% being singletons. Source material: PBMCs. These receptors were collected from a girl between 2 and 10 years old in good health and CMV-seronegative. Both conserved end residues are part of each CDR3. D genes are given only for firm matches. Only some rows state a clone size, as once, few, many or a class for expanded clones.

>-|TRBJ1-1|TRBV18|-
CASSPPLGVGLSTEAFF
TGTGCCAGCTCACCACCCTTAGGGGTTGGTCTTTCCACTGAAGCTTTCTTT
>-|TRBJ1-3|TRBV10-2|-
CASSARGYGNTIYF
TGCGCCAGCAGTGCGCGGGGGTACGGAAACACCATATATTTT
>-|TRBJ1-2|TRBV7-3|-
CASSKQGFNGYTF
TGTGCCAGCAGTAAACAGGGATTCAATGGCTACACCTTC
>few|TRBJ1-1|TRBV7-9|TRBD1
CASSRMTGLNTEAFF
TGTGCCAGCAGTCGTATGACAGGGCTCAACACTGAAGCTTTCTTT
>once|TRBJ2-7|TRBV19|TRBD2
CASSIERGAYEQYF
TGTGCCAGTAGTATCGAGCGGGGTGCTTACGAGCAGTACTTC
>-|TRBJ1-5|TRBV7-3|-
CASSLLQGIDSNQPQHF
TGTGCCAGCAGCTTGCTTCAGGGAATTGATTCCAATCAGCCCCAGCATTTT
>once|TRBJ1-3|TRBV6-1|-
CASSENVRGGPGNTIYF
TGTGCCAGCAGTGAAAATGTACGGGGGGGCCCTGGAAACACCATATATTTT
>-|TRBJ2-5|TRBV7-2|-
CASSPVGGQETQYF
TGTGCCAGCAGCCCAGTGGGCGGGCAAGAGACCCAGTACTTC
>-|TRBJ2-7|TRBV11-2|-
CASSLGTSFTSSYEQYF
TGTGCCAGCAGCTTAGGTACTAGCTTTACGAGCTCCTACGAGCAGTACTTC
>once|TRBJ1-2|TRBV28|TRBD1
CASNPGTANYGYTF
TGTGCCAGCAATCCCGGGACAGCTAACTATGGCTACACCTTC